The 8 T cell receptor beta chains below were found in one sample sequenced in a study of cytomegalovirus exposure and HLA in healthy donors. Use of 60 Vbeta and 13 Jbeta primers characterized the PCR. The data were produced by immunoSEQ multiplex PCR, yet TCRdb's version contains in-frame clones alone and is incomplete. Here the sample spans around 150,000 clones, 75% to 80% being singletons. The sample was PBMCs. These receptors were collected from a man aged 50-60 years in good health and CMV-seropositive.

This rearrangement joins TRBV27 to TRBJ1-1; D ambiguous. This CDR3 is built from 13 residues. Trimming shortened V by 1 base and J by 5 bases, and 8 bases separated the two germline ends. The V gene's germline CDR1 is MNHEY and CDR2 SMNVEV (reference sequence). DNA of the CDR3: TGTGCCAGCAGTTTATATCGGAGGACTGAAGCTTTCTTT. Its protein is CASSLYRRTEAFF.

The chain carries TRBV6-5 and TRBJ2-3; D might be TRBD2 (5 bases). The germline V and J ends were trimmed by 2 bases and 3 bases, with 15 bases remaining between them. Germline V gene lookup returns CDR1 MNHEY and CDR2 SVGAGI. This CDR3 has 16 amino acids. The CDR3: CASSYRLAVRTDTQYF. The CDR3 bases are TGTGCCAGCAGTTACCGGCTAGCAGTACGAACAGATACGCAGTATTTT.

This clone showed up just a few times. This chain links TRBV5-4 with TRBJ2-1, with 9 nucleotides matching TRBD2. V lost 0 bases, J lost 8 bases, and 6 bases stayed unmatched. This CDR3 has 15 residues. Germline V gene lookup returns CDR1 SGHNT and CDR2 YYREEE (reference sequence). The CDR3 DNA reads TGTGCCAGCAGCTTGGCGCTAGCGGGGTCATATGAGCAGTTCTTC. It specifies CASSLALAGSYEQFF.

The CDR3 is CASSLDHTEQFF. DNA for the CDR3: TGTGCCAGCAGCTTAGACCACACTGAGCAGTTCTTC. The chain employs TRBV7-2 and TRBJ2-1; D uncertain. The CDR3 is 12 residues long. With 1 base removed from V and 9 bases from J, the gap between germline ends came to 7 bases. Germline lookup yields CDR1 SGHTA and CDR2 FQGNSA.

The chain employs TRBV5-1 and TRBJ1-4, with a possible D match to TRBD1 (5 bases). Trimming removed 0 bases at V and 7 bases at J, with 16 bases between. Germline loops: CDR1 SGHRS, CDR2 YFSETQ. CDR3 length: 16 amino acids. The CDR3, as DNA: TGCGCCAGCAGCTTGGCCGGGCGGGGGGACGGTGAAAAACTGTTTTTT. It is translated as CASSLAGRGDGEKLFF.

The J gene is TRBJ1-2, the V gene TRBV30; TRBD1 aligns across 10 bases. CDR3 length: 16 residues. The V and J ends lost 5 bases and 4 bases, in that order; junction bases with no gene match: 13. Germline CDR1 GTSNPN, CDR2 SVGIG (reference sequence). The CDR3 sequence is CAWQRKGTGAIYGYTF. CDR3 sequence (DNA): TGTGCCTGGCAGCGTAAGGGGACAGGGGCTATCTATGGCTACACCTTC.

V usage is TRBV6-5 and J usage is TRBJ2-5; 8 bases fit TRBD1. This CDR3 contains 13 residues. Germline values: CDR1 MNHEY, CDR2 SVGAGI. V was clipped by 2 bases and J by 4 bases; unmatched bases: 0. The CDR3 here is CASSYDRGETQYF. As DNA, the CDR3 is TGTGCCAGCAGTTACGACAGGGGAGAGACCCAGTACTTC.

The sample holds one count of this clone. The CDR3 DNA reads TGTGCCAGCAGTTCCCGGGACAGGGAATTTGGCACTGAAGCTTTCTTT. It is translated as CASSSRDREFGTEAFF. This chain connects TRBV5-5 to TRBJ1-1; 9 bases are a match to TRBD1. Germline CDR1 reads SGHKS; CDR2 reads YYEKEE (reference sequence). J gave up 4 bases and V 5 bases, and 12 bases lay outside the gene matches. The CDR3 totals 16 residues.